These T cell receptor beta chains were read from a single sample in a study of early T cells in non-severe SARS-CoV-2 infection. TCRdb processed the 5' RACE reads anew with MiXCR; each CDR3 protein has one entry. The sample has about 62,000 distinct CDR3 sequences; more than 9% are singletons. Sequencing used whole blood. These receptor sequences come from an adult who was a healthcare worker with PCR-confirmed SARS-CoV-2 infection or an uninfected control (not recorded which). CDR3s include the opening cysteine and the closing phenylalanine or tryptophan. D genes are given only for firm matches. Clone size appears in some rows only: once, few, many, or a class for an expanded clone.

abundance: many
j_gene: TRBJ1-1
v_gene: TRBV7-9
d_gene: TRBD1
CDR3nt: TGTGCCAGCAGCTCATTGACAGGGAGGAACACTGAAGCTTTCTTT
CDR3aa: CASSSLTGRNTEAFF

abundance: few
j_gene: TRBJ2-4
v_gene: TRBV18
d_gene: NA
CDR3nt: TGTGCCAGCTCACCACCCGCGGGGGCCCCTGTAGCCAAAAACATTCAGTACTTC
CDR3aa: CASSPPAGAPVAKNIQYF

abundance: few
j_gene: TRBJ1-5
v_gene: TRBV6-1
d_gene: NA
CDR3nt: TGTGCCAGCAGTGAAGAGCGAGGATGGAGCAATCAGCCCCAGCATTTT
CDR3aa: CASSEERGWSNQPQHF

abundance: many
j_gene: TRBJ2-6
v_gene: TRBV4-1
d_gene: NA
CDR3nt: TGCGCCAGCAGCCAACTGGACATGGGGCTCACTGGGGCCAACGTCCTGACTTTC
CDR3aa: CASSQLDMGLTGANVLTF

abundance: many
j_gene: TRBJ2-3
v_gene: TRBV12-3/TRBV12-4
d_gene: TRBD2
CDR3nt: TGTGCCAGCAGTTCCGTAGCGGGGGGCCGCACAGGCACAGATACGCAGTATTTT
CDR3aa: CASSSVAGGRTGTDTQYF

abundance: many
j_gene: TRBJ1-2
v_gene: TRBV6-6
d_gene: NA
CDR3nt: TGTGCCAGCAGTCGAGACGTCAACTATGGCTACACCTTC
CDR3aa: CASSRDVNYGYTF

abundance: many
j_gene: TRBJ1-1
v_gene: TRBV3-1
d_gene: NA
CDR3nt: TGTGCCAGCAGCCAAGAAGGATCTGGGATGAACACTGAAGCTTTCTTT
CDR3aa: CASSQEGSGMNTEAFF

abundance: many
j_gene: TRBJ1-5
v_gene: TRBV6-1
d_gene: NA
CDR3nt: TGTGCCAGCAGTCACGGTAGCAATCAGCCCCAGCATTTT
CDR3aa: CASSHGSNQPQHF

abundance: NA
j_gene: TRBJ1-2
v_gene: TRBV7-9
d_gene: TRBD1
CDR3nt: TGTGCCAGCAGCTCGACAGGGTTTTCTGATGGCTACACCTTC
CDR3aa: CASSSTGFSDGYTF

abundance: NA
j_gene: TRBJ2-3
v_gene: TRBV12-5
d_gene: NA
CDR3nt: TGTGCTAGTGGAACCCAGCGGAGAACGACAGATACGCAGTATTTT
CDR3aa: CASGTQRRTTDTQYF

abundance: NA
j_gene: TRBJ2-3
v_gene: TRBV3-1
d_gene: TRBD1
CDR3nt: TGTGCCAGCAGCCACACCGGGACAGGGGGAGGGGATACGCAGTATTTT
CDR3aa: CASSHTGTGGGDTQYF

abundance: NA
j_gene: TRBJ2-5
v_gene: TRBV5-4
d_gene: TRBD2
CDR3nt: TGTGCCAGCTCTAAGGCGGGGGGGAGAAAGACCCAGTACTTC
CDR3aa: CASSKAGGRKTQYF

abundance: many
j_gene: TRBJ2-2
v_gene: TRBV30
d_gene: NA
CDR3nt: TGTGCCTGGAGTGGTATCGCCAGGGCCACCGGGGAGCTGTTTTTT
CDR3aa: CAWSGIARATGELFF

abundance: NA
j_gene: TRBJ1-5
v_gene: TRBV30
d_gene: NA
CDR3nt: TGTGCCTGGAGTGTGGCTGGCGATCAGCCCCAGCATTTT
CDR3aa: CAWSVAGDQPQHF

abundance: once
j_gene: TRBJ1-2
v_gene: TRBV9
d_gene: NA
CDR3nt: TGTGCCAGCAGGGGCGAGGTTGGCTATGGCTACACCTTC
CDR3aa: CASRGEVGYGYTF

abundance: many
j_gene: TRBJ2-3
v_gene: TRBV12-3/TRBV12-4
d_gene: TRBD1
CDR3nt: TGTGCCAGCAGTTCGGGACAGGGTATCACAGATACGCAGTATTTT
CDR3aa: CASSSGQGITDTQYF

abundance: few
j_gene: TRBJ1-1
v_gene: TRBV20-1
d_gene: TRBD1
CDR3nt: TGCAGTGCCTCAGGAGTCTCAGGGGGTAAAGCTTTCTTT
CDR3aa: CSASGVSGGKAFF

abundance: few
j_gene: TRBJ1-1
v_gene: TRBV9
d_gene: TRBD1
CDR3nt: TGTGCCAGCAGCCCCGGGACAGCAATATCGAACGCTGAAGCTTTCTTT
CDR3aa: CASSPGTAISNAEAFF

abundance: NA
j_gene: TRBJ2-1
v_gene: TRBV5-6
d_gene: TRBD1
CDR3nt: TGTGCCAGCAGCTTGGACAGGGGGTCCCTCAATGAGCAGTTCTTC
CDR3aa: CASSLDRGSLNEQFF

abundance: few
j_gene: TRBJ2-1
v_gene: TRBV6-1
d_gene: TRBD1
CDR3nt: TGTGCCAGCCTGGACAGGGGATCGCCCTACAATGAGCAGTTCTTC
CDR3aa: CASLDRGSPYNEQFF

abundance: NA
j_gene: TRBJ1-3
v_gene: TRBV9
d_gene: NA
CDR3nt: TGTGCCAGCAGCGTAGACCCTTTGGGGGCCAACTCTGGAAACACCATATATTTT
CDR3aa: CASSVDPLGANSGNTIYF

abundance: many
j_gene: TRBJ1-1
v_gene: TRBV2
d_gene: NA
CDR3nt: TGTGCCAGCAGCGAGGAATCGGACACCTCCTGGAACACTGAAGCTTTCTTT
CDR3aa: CASSEESDTSWNTEAFF

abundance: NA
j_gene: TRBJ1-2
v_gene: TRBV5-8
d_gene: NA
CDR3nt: TGTGCCAGCAGAGAGGGGCGGTATGGCTACACCTTC
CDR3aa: CASREGRYGYTF

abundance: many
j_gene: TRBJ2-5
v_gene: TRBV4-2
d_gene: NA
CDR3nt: TGTGCCAGCAGCCAAGTCGGGCCGTATCAAGAGACCCAGTACTTC
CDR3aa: CASSQVGPYQETQYF